Listed below are T cell receptor beta chains from one sample, sequenced in a study of T-cell reconstitution after alpha-beta-depleted transplantation in children. Each CDR3 protein gets one entry after TCRdb re-called the PCR reads with MiXCR. The table includes around 370,000 distinct CDR3 sequences, 10% detected once. The specimen comprised PBMCs from the stem cell graft donor, sampled from the stem cell graft. These receptors all come from a human donor who donated a stem cell graft to a child with acute lymphoblastic leukemia. Both conserved end residues are part of each CDR3. The D gene is left open where the match is weak. Part of the rows lack a size; the others show once, few, many or a class for expanded clones.

V,D,size,J,CDR3,DNA
TRBV15,TRBD1,many,TRBJ2-7,CATSSIDRGHYEQYF,TGTGCCACCAGCTCCATAGACAGGGGCCACTACGAGCAGTACTTC
TRBV6-5,TRBD1,many,TRBJ2-2,CASSRTGTGGPTGELFF,TGTGCCAGCAGCCGAACCGGGACAGGGGGCCCGACCGGGGAGCTGTTTTTT
TRBV5-1,.,.,TRBJ2-7,CASSFQSAVYEQYF,TGCGCCAGCAGCTTCCAGTCGGCGGTCTACGAGCAGTACTTC
TRBV7-2,.,few,TRBJ2-1,CASSLVEFGEQFF,TGTGCCAGCAGCTTAGTGGAATTTGGTGAGCAGTTCTTC
TRBV4-1,TRBD1,few,TRBJ1-2,CASSPGQGAHYGYTF,TGCGCCAGCAGCCCCGGACAGGGGGCCCACTATGGCTACACCTTC
TRBV20-1,.,.,TRBJ2-5,CSAAGGAQETQYF,TGCAGTGCCGCGGGTGGGGCGCAAGAGACCCAGTACTTC
TRBV20-1,.,few,TRBJ2-3,CSATTGWSTDTQYF,TGCAGTGCTACGACAGGATGGAGCACAGATACGCAGTATTTT
TRBV15,.,few,TRBJ2-5,CATSRALPGRGEETQYF,TGTGCCACCAGCAGAGCTCTACCGGGTCGCGGGGAAGAGACCCAGTACTTC
TRBV29-1,TRBD2,few,TRBJ2-7,CSVGTSRDTYEQYF,TGCAGCGTCGGGACTAGTCGAGATACCTACGAGCAGTACTTC
TRBV13,.,few,TRBJ2-7,CASSSGGQGSYEQYF,TGTGCCAGCAGCTCAGGGGGGCAGGGCTCCTACGAGCAGTACTTC
TRBV7-2,.,many,TRBJ1-2,CASSSHYPGGYTF,TGTGCCAGCAGCTCCCATTATCCGGGAGGCTACACCTTC
TRBV4-1,.,many,TRBJ2-5,CASSEGSGLGGISETQYF,TGCGCCAGCAGCGAGGGGAGCGGCCTTGGGGGCATTTCAGAGACCCAGTACTTC
TRBV20-1,.,few,TRBJ2-3,CSASPRGPYKDTQYF,TGCAGTGCTAGTCCCAGGGGCCCATATAAGGATACGCAGTATTTT
TRBV4-2,TRBD1,many,TRBJ2-1,CASSPGGARRAYNEQFF,TGTGCCAGCAGCCCAGGGGGTGCTAGGCGGGCCTACAATGAGCAGTTCTTC
TRBV9,.,.,TRBJ2-5,CASSVERIKDQETQYF,TGTGCCAGCAGCGTAGAGCGGATAAAAGACCAAGAGACCCAGTACTTC
TRBV7-8,TRBD1,.,TRBJ1-3,CASSTGTALSGNTIYF,TGTGCCAGCAGCACCGGGACAGCGCTCTCTGGAAACACCATATATTTT
TRBV28,TRBD1,few,TRBJ2-7,CASSLSWRRGLGHEQYF,TGTGCCAGCAGTTTATCATGGCGCAGGGGGCTAGGGCACGAGCAGTACTTC